The TCR beta chain described here comes from a study of human T cells and chemical hapten exposure. Study-wide context: Skin of the upper inner arm, approximately 2 cm by approximately 2 cm, received 2% DPC for sensitization.

What the library attached to individual cDNA molecules were unique molecular identifiers. Each CDR3 protein is one row after TCRdb ran MiXCR on the RACE reads. Of about 37,000 distinct CDR3 sequences listed, around 6.5% are singletons. Germline V gives CDR1 SEHNR, CDR2 FQNEAQ (reference sequence). V gave up 5 bases and J gave up 2 bases; unmatched junction bases: 7. The CDR3 has 15 residues. Time point in this sample: patch test 1, 2 weeks after DPC sensitization. Specified treatment: therapeutic diphenylcyclopropenone sensitization with weekly scalp DPC. Total RNA was extracted from unfractionated whole blood.

The TCR comes from a woman in her thirties with alopecia areata. Some clones in this sample may be carry-over from other donors' samples. This specimen consisted of whole blood, obtained in connection with sensitization to the hapten diphenylcyclopropenone (DPC). The J gene is TRBJ1-2, the V gene TRBV7-9; TRBD1 matches at 8 bases. The CDR3 spells CASSPARQGNYGYTF. DNA for the CDR3: TGTGCCAGCAGCCCAGCGAGACAGGGGAACTATGGCTACACCTTC.